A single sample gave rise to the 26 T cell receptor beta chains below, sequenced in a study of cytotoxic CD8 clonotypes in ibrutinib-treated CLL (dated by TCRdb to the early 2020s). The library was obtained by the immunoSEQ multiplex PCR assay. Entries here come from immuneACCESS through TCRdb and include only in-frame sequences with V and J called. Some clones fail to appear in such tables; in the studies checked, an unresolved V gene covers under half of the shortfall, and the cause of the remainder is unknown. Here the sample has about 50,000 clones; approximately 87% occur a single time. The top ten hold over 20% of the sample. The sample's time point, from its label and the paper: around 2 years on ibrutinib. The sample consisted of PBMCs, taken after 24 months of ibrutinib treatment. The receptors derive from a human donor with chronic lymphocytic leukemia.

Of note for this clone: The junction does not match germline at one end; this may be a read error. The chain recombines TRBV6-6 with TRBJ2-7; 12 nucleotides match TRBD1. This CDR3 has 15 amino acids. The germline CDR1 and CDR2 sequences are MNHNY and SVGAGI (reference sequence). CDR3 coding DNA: TGTGCCAGCAGTAAAGGGACAGGGGGCTCCAACGAGCAGTACTTC. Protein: CASSKGTGGSNEQYF.

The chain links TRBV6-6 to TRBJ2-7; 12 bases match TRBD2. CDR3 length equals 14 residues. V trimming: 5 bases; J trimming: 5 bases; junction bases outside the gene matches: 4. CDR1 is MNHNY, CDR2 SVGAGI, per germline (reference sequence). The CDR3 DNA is TGTGCCAGCAGTCTCCTAGCGGGAGGGAACGAGCAGTACTTC. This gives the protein CASSLLAGGNEQYF.

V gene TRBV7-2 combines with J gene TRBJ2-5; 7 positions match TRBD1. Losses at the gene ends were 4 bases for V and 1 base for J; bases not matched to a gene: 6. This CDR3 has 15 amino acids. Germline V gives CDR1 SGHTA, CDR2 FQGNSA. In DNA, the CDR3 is TGTGCCAGCAGCTCGAATTCAGGGGGCCAAGAGACCCAGTACTTC. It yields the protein CASSSNSGGQETQYF.

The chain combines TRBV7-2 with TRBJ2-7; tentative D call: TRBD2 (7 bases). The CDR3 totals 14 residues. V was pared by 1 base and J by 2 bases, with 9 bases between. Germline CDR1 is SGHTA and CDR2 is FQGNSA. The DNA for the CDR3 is TGTGCCAGCAGCTTAGAGGGGGGGGCCTACGAGCAGTACTTC. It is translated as CASSLEGGAYEQYF.

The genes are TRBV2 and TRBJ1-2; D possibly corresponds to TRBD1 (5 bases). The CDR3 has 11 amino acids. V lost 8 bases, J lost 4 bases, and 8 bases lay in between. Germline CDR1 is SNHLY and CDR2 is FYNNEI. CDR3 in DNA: TGTGCCAGCCAGGGTTCCTATGGCTACACCTTC. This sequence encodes CASQGSYGYTF.

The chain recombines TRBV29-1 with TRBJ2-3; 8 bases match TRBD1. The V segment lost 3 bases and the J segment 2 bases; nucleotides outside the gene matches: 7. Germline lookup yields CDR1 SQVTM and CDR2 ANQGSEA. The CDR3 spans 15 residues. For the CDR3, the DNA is TGCAGCGTTGACGGGGGACAGGTCACCACAGATACGCAGTATTTT. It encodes CSVDGGQVTTDTQYF.

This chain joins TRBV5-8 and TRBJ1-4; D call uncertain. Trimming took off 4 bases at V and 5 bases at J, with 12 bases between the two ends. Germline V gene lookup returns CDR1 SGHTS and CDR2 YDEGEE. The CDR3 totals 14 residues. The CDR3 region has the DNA TGTGCCAGCAGCCACGGGTGGCGGAATGAAAAACTGTTTTTT. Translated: CASSHGWRNEKLFF.

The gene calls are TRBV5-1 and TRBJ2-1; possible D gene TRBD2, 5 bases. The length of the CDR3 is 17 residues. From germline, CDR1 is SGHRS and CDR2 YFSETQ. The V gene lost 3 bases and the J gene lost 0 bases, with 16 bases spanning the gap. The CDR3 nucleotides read TGCGCCAGCAGCTGGACCCCCGGGCGGGTCTCCTACAATGAGCAGTTCTTC. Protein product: CASSWTPGRVSYNEQFF.

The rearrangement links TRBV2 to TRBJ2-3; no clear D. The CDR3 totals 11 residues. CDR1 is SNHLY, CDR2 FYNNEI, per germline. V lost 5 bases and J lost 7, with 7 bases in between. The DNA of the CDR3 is TGTGCCAGCAGTAGCTTAAATACGCAGTATTTT. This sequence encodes CASSSLNTQYF.

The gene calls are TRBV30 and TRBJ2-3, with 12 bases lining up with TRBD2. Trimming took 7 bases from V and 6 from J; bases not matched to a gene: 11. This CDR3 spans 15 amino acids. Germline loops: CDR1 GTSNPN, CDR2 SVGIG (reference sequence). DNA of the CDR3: TGTGCCTCAGAACCGAGACTAGCGGGAGTGGATACGCAGTATTTT. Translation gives CASEPRLAGVDTQYF.

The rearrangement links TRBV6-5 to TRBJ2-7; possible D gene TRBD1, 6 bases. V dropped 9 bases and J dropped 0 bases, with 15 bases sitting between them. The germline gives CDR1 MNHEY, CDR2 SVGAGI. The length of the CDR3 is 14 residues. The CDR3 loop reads CASYRDSVSYEQYF. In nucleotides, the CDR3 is TGTGCCAGTTACAGGGATTCGGTCTCCTACGAGCAGTACTTC.

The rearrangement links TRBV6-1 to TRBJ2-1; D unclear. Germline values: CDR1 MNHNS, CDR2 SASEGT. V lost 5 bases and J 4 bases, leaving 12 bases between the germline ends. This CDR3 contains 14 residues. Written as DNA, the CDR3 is TGTGCCAGCAGTTCTGGAGCCCATTACAATGAGCAGTTCTTC. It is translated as CASSSGAHYNEQFF.

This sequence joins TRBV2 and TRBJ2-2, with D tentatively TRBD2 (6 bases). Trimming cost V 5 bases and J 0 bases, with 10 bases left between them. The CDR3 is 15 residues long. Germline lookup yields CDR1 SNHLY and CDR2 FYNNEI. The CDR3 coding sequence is TGTGCCAGCAGTTGGGACTCCGCGAACACCGGGGAGCTGTTTTTT. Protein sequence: CASSWDSANTGELFF.

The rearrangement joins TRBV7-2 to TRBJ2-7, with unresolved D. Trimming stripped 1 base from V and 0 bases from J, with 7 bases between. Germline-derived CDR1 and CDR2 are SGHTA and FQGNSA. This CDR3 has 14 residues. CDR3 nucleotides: TGTGCCAGCAGCTTAGATATCTTCTCCTACGAGCAGTACTTC. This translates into CASSLDIFSYEQYF.

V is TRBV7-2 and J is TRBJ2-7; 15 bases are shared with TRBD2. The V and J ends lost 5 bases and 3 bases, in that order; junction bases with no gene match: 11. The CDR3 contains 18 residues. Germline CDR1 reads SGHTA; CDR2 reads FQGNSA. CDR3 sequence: CASSPGTSGRRVGYEQYF. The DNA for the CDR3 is TGTGCCAGCAGCCCTGGGACTAGCGGGAGGAGGGTCGGCTACGAGCAGTACTTC.

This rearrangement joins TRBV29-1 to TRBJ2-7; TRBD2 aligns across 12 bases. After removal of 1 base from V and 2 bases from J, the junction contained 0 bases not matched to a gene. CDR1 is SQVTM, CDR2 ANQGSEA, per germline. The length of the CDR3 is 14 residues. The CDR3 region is CSVEGTSGAYEQYF. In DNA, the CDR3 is TGCAGCGTTGAAGGGACTAGCGGGGCCTACGAGCAGTACTTC.

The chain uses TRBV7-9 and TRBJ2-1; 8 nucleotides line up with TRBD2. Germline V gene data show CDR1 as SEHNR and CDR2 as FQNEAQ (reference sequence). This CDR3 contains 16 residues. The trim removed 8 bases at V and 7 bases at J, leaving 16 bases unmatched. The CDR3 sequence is CASGPVSGISRNEQFF. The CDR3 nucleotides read TGTGCCAGCGGCCCTGTTAGCGGGATCTCAAGGAATGAGCAGTTCTTC.

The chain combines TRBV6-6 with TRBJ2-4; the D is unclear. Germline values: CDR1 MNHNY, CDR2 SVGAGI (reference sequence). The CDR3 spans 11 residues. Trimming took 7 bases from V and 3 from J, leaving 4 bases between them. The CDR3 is CASTDKNIQYF. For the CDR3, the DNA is TGTGCCAGCACCGACAAAAACATTCAGTACTTC.

CDR3 sequence reads: CASSYPGQGYEQFF. The CDR3 DNA reads as TGTGCCAGCAGTTACCCGGGACAGGGTTATGAGCAGTTCTTC. The genes are TRBV6-6 and TRBJ2-1; 9 bases agree with TRBD1. There are 14 residues in the CDR3. CDR1 is MNHNY, CDR2 SVGAGI, per germline (reference sequence). The ends lost 2 bases at V and 8 bases at J; junction bases unmatched: 4.

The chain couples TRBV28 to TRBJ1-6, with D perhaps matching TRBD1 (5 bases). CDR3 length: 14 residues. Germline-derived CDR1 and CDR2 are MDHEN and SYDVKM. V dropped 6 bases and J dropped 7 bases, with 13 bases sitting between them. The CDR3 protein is CASRPGGSNSPLHF. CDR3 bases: TGTGCCAGCAGACCGGGGGGGTCGAATTCACCCCTCCACTTT.

CDR3: CSVEWLAGYQETQYF. The CDR3 region has the DNA TGCAGCGTTGAATGGCTAGCGGGGTACCAAGAGACCCAGTACTTC. This chain links TRBV29-1 with TRBJ2-5; 9 positions agree with TRBD2. The CDR3 is made up of 15 amino acids. Germline loops: CDR1 SQVTM, CDR2 ANQGSEA. V lost 2 bases, J lost 0 bases, and 4 bases stayed unmatched.

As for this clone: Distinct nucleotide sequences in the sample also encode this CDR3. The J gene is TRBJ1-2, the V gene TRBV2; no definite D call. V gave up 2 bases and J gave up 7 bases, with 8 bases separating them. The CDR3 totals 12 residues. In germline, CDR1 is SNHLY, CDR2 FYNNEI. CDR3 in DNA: TGTGCCAGCAGTGAACGGGCGGTTGGCTACACCTTC. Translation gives CASSERAVGYTF. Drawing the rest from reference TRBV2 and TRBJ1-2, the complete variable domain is EPEVTQTPSHQVTQMGQEVILRCVPISNHLYFYWYRQILGQKVEFLVSFYNNEISEKSEIFDDQFSVERPDGSNFTLKIRSTKLEDSAMYFCASSERAVGYTFGSGTRLTVV.

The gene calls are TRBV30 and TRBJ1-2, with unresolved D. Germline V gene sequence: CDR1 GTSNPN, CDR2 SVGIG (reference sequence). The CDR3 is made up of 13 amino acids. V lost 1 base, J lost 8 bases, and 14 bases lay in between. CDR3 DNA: TGTGCCTGGAGTGATTGGGCTCAGGTCGGCTACACCTTC. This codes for CAWSDWAQVGYTF.

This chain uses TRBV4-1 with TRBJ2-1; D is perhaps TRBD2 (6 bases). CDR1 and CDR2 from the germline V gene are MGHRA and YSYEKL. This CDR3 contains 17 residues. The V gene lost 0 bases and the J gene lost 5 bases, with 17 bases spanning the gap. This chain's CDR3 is CASSQDLFRTTDNEQFF. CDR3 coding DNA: TGCGCCAGCAGCCAAGATCTCTTTAGGACTACTGACAATGAGCAGTTCTTC.

The CDR3 is CASGLGTVRTYEQYF. Written as DNA, the CDR3 is TGTGCTAGTGGTCTGGGGACAGTCCGAACCTACGAGCAGTACTTC. The V and J genes are TRBV12-5 and TRBJ2-7; 7 nucleotides agree with TRBD1. CDR1 is LGHNT and CDR2 is FRNRAP in the germline V gene. This CDR3 region has 15 residues. Trimming took 5 bases from V and 2 from J; bases not matched to a gene: 9.

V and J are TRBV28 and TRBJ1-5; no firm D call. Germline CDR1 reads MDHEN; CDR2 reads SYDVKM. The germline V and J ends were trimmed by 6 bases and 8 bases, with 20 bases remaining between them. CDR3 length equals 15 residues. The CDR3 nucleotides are TGTGCCAGCAGCCTAGAGGGCGGGGTGGTCGAGCCCCAGCATTTT. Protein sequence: CASSLEGGVVEPQHF.